This T cell receptor beta chain was documented in a study of blood T cell repertoires in COVID-19. Looking at the study overall: Sites in the United States, Italy and Spain provided acute and convalescent COVID-19 samples. Sources were T cells, B-cell-depleted T cells, or PBMCs; the material itself was cDNA or gDNA.

J was trimmed by 3 bases and V by 11 bases; bases with no gene match: 9. The CDR3 runs 13 residues. Germline assignment: CDR1 MNHEY and CDR2 SVGAGI. In the original workflow: From reference gene primer amplification, estimates of nucleated cell counts were derived. The assay was immunoSEQ multiplex PCR, and TCRdb's table has in-frame clones only and misses some. Clone size and the V and J calls come from that table; the DNA yielded D and trimming. The data contain around 180,000 clones, 70% to 90% of them singletons. The source of this sequence is a man in his sixties or seventies with active or convalescent COVID-19. Sequenced sample: peripheral blood. V gene TRBV6-5 combines with J gene TRBJ2-7; 8 bases fit TRBD2. The CDR3 region is CAATPGGGYEQYF. CDR3 bases: TGTGCCGCCACTCCCGGGGGGGGCTACGAGCAGTACTTC.